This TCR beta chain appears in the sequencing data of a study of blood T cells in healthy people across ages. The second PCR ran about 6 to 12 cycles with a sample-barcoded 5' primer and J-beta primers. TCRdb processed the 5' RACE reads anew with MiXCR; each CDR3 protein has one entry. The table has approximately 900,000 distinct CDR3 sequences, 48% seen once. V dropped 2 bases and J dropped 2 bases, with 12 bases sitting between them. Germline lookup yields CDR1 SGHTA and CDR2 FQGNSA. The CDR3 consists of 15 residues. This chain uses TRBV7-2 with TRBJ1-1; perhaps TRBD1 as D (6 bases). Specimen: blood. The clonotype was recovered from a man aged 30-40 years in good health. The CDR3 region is CASSLFEGGNTEAFF. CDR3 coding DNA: TGTGCCAGCAGCTTATTTGAGGGGGGAAACACTGAAGCTTTCTTT.